The 20 T cell receptor beta chains given below trace back to one sample, sequenced in a study of PD-L1 blockade in urothelial cancer. Here immunoSEQ multiplex PCR was the method, and the copy in TCRdb shows in-frame clones only, minus some. In the table there are over 40,000 clones, 70% to 90% of which are singletons. Described time point: peripheral blood 6 weeks after treatment start. The sample consisted of PBMCs, taken around atezolizumab (anti-PD-L1) treatment. The receptors here all came from a man aged 70-80 years with urothelial cancer.

V gene TRBV2 combines with J gene TRBJ1-1, with a weak D call TRBD1 (5 bases). Trimming took off 6 bases at V and 1 base at J, with 15 bases between the two ends. Germline CDR1 reads SNHLY; CDR2 reads FYNNEI. The CDR3 loop spans 15 amino acids. The CDR3 protein is CASRNLGASNTEAFF. DNA of the CDR3: TGTGCCAGCAGGAATCTTGGGGCATCGAACACTGAAGCTTTCTTT.

J is TRBJ2-3 and V is TRBV5-1; a possible D gene is TRBD2 (6 bases). The CDR3 is made up of 14 amino acids. CDR1 is SGHRS and CDR2 is YFSETQ in the germline V gene. With 7 bases removed from V and 2 bases from J, the gap between germline ends came to 14 bases. The CDR3 loop is CASSTGLYTDTQYF. For the CDR3, the DNA is TGCGCCAGCTCGACGGGACTCTACACAGATACGCAGTATTTT.

The V gene is TRBV19, the J gene TRBJ2-1; TRBD2 matches 9 bases. Germline CDR1 LNHDA, CDR2 SQIVND (reference sequence). The trim removed 6 bases at V and 1 base at J, leaving 7 bases unmatched. The CDR3 length is 16 residues. As DNA, the CDR3 is TGTGCCAGTAGGATTAGCGGGAGAGGTTCCTACAATGAGCAGTTCTTC. Translating gives CASRISGRGSYNEQFF.

The rearrangement uses TRBV5-1 and TRBJ2-5; 11 bases fit TRBD1. The V and J ends lost 5 bases and 4 bases, in that order; junction bases with no gene match: 4. This CDR3 has 14 residues. The V gene's germline CDR1 is SGHRS and CDR2 YFSETQ. CDR3 DNA sequence: TGCGCCAGCAGATCCGGGACAGGGGGAGAGACCCAGTACTTC. Its protein is CASRSGTGGETQYF. The full variable domain, its missing parts supplied by reference TRBV5-1 and TRBJ2-5, is KAGVTQTPRYLIKTRGQQVTLSCSPISGHRSVSWYQQTPGQGLQFLFEYFSETQRNKGNFPGRFSGRQFSNSRSEMNVSTLELGDSALYLCASRSGTGGETQYFGPGTRLLVL.

The V and J genes are TRBV27 and TRBJ1-1; unclear D gene. Trimming took 6 bases from V and 3 from J, leaving 8 bases between them. Germline CDR1 reads MNHEY; CDR2 reads SMNVEV (reference sequence). CDR3 length: 12 residues. CDR3 sequence (DNA): TGTGCCAGCAGATCACTTGACACTGAAGCTTTCTTT. It is translated as CASRSLDTEAFF.

The chain's CDR3 is CASSPQASSSYEQFF. The CDR3 coding sequence is TGCGCCAGCAGTCCCCAGGCGTCTAGCAGTTATGAGCAGTTCTTC. This chain links TRBV5-1 with TRBJ2-1, with D perhaps TRBD2 (5 bases). The CDR3 contains 15 residues. Germline V gene lookup returns CDR1 SGHRS and CDR2 YFSETQ. V dropped 5 bases and J dropped 8 bases, with 20 bases sitting between them.

CDR3 sequence (DNA): TGTGCCAGCAGCCCGAGGCAGGGCGCCTACGAGCAGTACTTC. Amino acids: CASSPRQGAYEQYF. The V gene is TRBV5-5, the J gene TRBJ2-7, with D perhaps TRBD1 (5 bases). V was pared by 4 bases and J by 2 bases, with 13 bases between. Germline lookup yields CDR1 SGHKS and CDR2 YYEKEE (reference sequence). CDR3 length: 14 residues.

The rearrangement joins TRBV5-1 to TRBJ2-1, with a tentative D call TRBD2 (6 bases). Germline V gives CDR1 SGHRS, CDR2 YFSETQ. Trimming cost V 4 bases and J 7 bases, with 12 bases left between them. The CDR3 runs to 13 residues. As DNA, the CDR3 is TGCGCCAGCAGCCGCCGGGACTCTAATGAGCAGTTCTTC. Translation gives CASSRRDSNEQFF.

This chain links TRBV7-3 with TRBJ2-1; 9 bases line up with TRBD1. This CDR3 is 15 amino acids long. Germline CDR1 reads SGHTA; CDR2 reads FQGTGA. V trimming: 1 base; J trimming: 8 bases; junction bases outside the gene matches: 6. CDR3 DNA: TGTGCCAGCAGCTTAAGGGGACAGGGACCCGATGAGCAGTTCTTC. Its translation: CASSLRGQGPDEQFF.

V is TRBV7-2 and J is TRBJ2-3; D gene unclear. This CDR3 spans 14 amino acids. Germline CDR1 and CDR2: SGHTA and FQGNSA. V lost 0 bases to trimming and J lost 6 bases, with 10 bases between them. DNA for the CDR3: TGTGCCAGCAGCTTAGCGTCTTCCTCGGATACGCAGTATTTT. Translation gives CASSLASSSDTQYF.

The chain employs TRBV19 and TRBJ2-1; 7 bases are shared with TRBD1. The CDR3 length is 14 residues. Germline trimming cut 5 bases from V and 5 bases from J; bases unmatched to any gene: 6. The germline V gene encodes CDR1 LNHDA and CDR2 SQIVND (reference sequence). The CDR3 region is CASSQDRADNEQFF. The CDR3 coding sequence is TGTGCCAGTAGTCAAGACAGGGCCGACAATGAGCAGTTCTTC.

The gene calls are TRBV29-1 and TRBJ1-2, with 9 bases fitting TRBD1. J lost 8 bases, V lost 7 bases, and 8 bases had no gene match. The CDR3 runs to 12 residues. CDR1 is SQVTM and CDR2 is ANQGSEA in the germline V gene. CDR3 residues: CSAVQGAGGYTF. CDR3 DNA: TGCAGCGCGGTACAGGGGGCGGGGGGCTACACCTTC.

As to this clone: Germline and junction disagree at one end, which may indicate a read error. The genes are TRBV5-5 and TRBJ1-4; D uncertain. The germline gives CDR1 SGHKS, CDR2 YYEKEE (reference sequence). The CDR3 consists of 11 residues. The CDR3 sequence: CASSNPRERIF. The CDR3 DNA sequence: TGTGCCAGCAGCAACCCTCGTGAGAGGATTTTT. Together with reference TRBV5-5 and TRBJ1-4, the CDR3 gives the full variable domain: DAGVTQSPTHLIKTRGQQVTLRCSPISGHKSVSWYQQVLGQGPQFIFQYYEKEERGRGNFPDRFSARQFPNYSSELNVNALLLGDSALYLCASSNPRERIFGSGTQLSVL.

This chain joins TRBV30 and TRBJ2-3; 7 nucleotides match TRBD2. CDR1 is GTSNPN, CDR2 SVGIG, per germline (reference sequence). The CDR3 runs 18 residues. The junction had 17 bases not matched to a gene; V was cut back by 4 bases and J by 1 base. The CDR3 is CAWKWNSAGDLGTDTQYF. The CDR3 bases are TGTGCCTGGAAATGGAATTCGGCGGGAGACCTAGGCACAGATACGCAGTATTTT.

The chain links TRBV4-1 to TRBJ2-2, with D possibly being TRBD1 (6 bases). The CDR3 runs to 18 residues. V shed 4 bases and J shed 4 bases, with 22 bases lying between them. Germline V CDR1 and CDR2: MGHRA, YSYEKL. The CDR3 DNA reads TGCGCCAGCAGCCTCACGGACAGCGATGGGTGGTTCACCGGGGAGCTGTTTTTT. Translated: CASSLTDSDGWFTGELFF.

The rearrangement joins TRBV30 to TRBJ1-4; D remains ambiguous. Germline CDR1 GTSNPN, CDR2 SVGIG (reference sequence). This CDR3 is built from 13 residues. The germline V and J ends were trimmed by 3 bases and 9 bases, with 14 bases remaining between them. CDR3 sequence: CAWSGGPGQKLFF. The CDR3 DNA follows: TGTGCCTGGAGCGGTGGGCCCGGCCAAAAACTGTTTTTT.

The chain uses TRBV6-1 and TRBJ2-3; unclear D gene. V was cut by 3 bases and J by 6 bases, with 4 bases left in between. The germline CDR1 and CDR2 sequences are MNHNS and SASEGT. The CDR3 is 11 amino acids. The CDR3, as DNA: TGTGCCAGCAGTGACGTGGATACGCAGTATTTT. Translating it yields CASSDVDTQYF.

The chain carries TRBV7-9 and TRBJ2-1, with D perhaps TRBD2 (6 bases). Per the germline V gene, CDR1 is SEHNR and CDR2 is FQNEAQ (reference sequence). The CDR3 sequence is 13 residues long. The V end lost 6 bases, the J end lost 4 bases, and 10 bases lay between the germline ends. The CDR3 loop reads CASSFREYNEQFF. DNA of the CDR3: TGTGCCAGCAGTTTCCGGGAGTACAATGAGCAGTTCTTC.

The chain employs TRBV5-4 and TRBJ2-7; 13 bases align to TRBD2. After removal of 3 bases from V and 6 bases from J, the junction contained 3 bases not matched to a gene. The CDR3 runs 14 residues. Germline values: CDR1 SGHNT, CDR2 YYREEE (reference sequence). Here the CDR3 reads CASSSGLAGSEQYF. CDR3 sequence (DNA): TGTGCCAGCAGCTCGGGACTAGCGGGATCCGAGCAGTACTTC.

The chain uses TRBV9 and TRBJ2-1; D is possibly TRBD2 (5 bases). The CDR3 runs 15 residues. The V end lost 1 base, the J end lost 8 bases, and 16 bases lay between the germline ends. Looked up from germline, CDR1 is SGDLS and CDR2 is YYNGEE. CDR3 bases: TGTGCCAGCAGCGTACAGAGCGGACCTCCCGATGAGCAGTTCTTC. It specifies CASSVQSGPPDEQFF.